This T cell receptor beta chain was captured by sequencing in a study of blood T cells in healthy people across ages (dated by TCRdb to the mid-2010s). As for the study more broadly: In model experiments, template switching captured roughly one uniquely barcoded TCR beta cDNA molecule for every two T cells. Two additional independent replicas of 1 million unique cDNA reads from the same blood draw were analyzed for two donors (one aged 18 to 30 and one aged 80 or older). Four age groups were formed from the donors: young (average about 17 years), middle-aged (approximately 40), aged (approximately 60) and long-lived (around 82). Age-related changes in TCR beta repertoire diversity were measured in the study by deep sequencing normalized with unique cDNA molecular identifiers. To avoid experimental bias, donors of different ages were distributed randomly across sequencing lanes.

Study-wide conclusions, independent of this receptor: Estimates of total diversity from one million sequenced T cells were regarded as lower bounds and underestimates. The percentage of naive T cells measured by flow cytometry correlated strongly with observed TCR beta diversity. Because profiling used bulk unsorted PBMCs, naive and antigen-experienced compartments could not be compared conclusively. The long-lived group showed more naive CD4+ T cells, fewer expanded clones and increased TCR diversity than the aged group, suggesting age selection. Donor CMV infection status was unknown, potentially confounding age-related changes in expanded clonotypes. Observed TCR beta diversity per million T cells fell roughly linearly with age, and a significant reduction was already apparent by age approximately 41.

The donors were roughly 40 Caucasian individuals from Russia, aged roughly 6 to 100 years, who were systemically healthy. Ten milliliters of peripheral blood were collected from each donor into EDTA-treated Vacutainer tubes. Ficoll-Paque density-gradient centrifugation was used to isolate PBMCs, with at least 6.5 million per sample. Total RNA was extracted from PBMCs with Trizol reagent, with at least 5.5 micrograms obtained per sample. Naive CD45RAhigh/CD27high T cell percentages were measured by flow cytometry on a PBMC aliquot from every donor. The protocol used for the library was 5' RACE. TCRdb records Illumina HiSeq 2500 as the sequencer. A second PCR of about 7 to 12 cycles was performed with a sample-barcoded 5' primer and a J-beta primer mix. Each TCR beta cDNA molecule received a unique molecular identifier from a template-switch 5' adaptor carrying 12 random nucleotides. Each sample yielded at least 3 million CDR3-containing paired-end reads. First-strand cDNA synthesis was performed from all RNA using the Mint cDNA synthesis kit, with priming by a TRBC-specific oligonucleotide. All cDNA was treated with uracil-DNA glycosylase and then went through a first 18-cycle PCR with the universal primers M1SS and BC2_uni_R. Per the source publication's procedure: Each sample was normalized by randomly selecting 1 million high-quality reads, each carrying a distinct molecular identifier. Reads with shared molecular identifiers were discarded instead of being binned into consensus sequences. MiTCR, set to a Q25 quality threshold and the strictest error-elimination algorithm, was used for CDR3 identification, clonotype clustering and error correction. A nonparametric unseen species model with Euler transformation was used to estimate a lower bound on total TCR beta diversity. Starting from the raw public reads, TCRdb applied fastp trimming at Q25, assembled clones with MiXCR and retained in-frame beta chains. When rows share a CDR3 protein, they turn into one entry using the most common DNA and genes. The V and J calls reflect TCRdb's pipeline rather than the authors' work. The sample table holds roughly 700,000 distinct CDR3 sequences, of which roughly 50% were seen once. The ten largest clones take up 25% to 35% of the sample.

Comment on this clonotype: This clone's antigen is unknown. The record has no base qualities; no much larger clone is one base away.

The germline V gene yields SGHTA for CDR1 and FQGNSA for CDR2. Including the terminal cysteine and phenylalanine, the CDR3 comprises 15 residues. Of all the DNA, just the CDR3 is kept, 45 bases in frame from base 1. Cut back by 3 bases and 0 bases, the V and J ends lie 9 bases apart. Source material: blood. This receptor was identified in a woman aged 55-69 years in good health. The sequence is built from TRBV7-2 and TRBJ1-3; the D segment cannot be called with confidence. The DNA reads TGTGCCAGCAGCTTGCGACTGAGCTCTGGAAACACCATATATTTT. The resulting protein is CASSLRLSSGNTIYF.